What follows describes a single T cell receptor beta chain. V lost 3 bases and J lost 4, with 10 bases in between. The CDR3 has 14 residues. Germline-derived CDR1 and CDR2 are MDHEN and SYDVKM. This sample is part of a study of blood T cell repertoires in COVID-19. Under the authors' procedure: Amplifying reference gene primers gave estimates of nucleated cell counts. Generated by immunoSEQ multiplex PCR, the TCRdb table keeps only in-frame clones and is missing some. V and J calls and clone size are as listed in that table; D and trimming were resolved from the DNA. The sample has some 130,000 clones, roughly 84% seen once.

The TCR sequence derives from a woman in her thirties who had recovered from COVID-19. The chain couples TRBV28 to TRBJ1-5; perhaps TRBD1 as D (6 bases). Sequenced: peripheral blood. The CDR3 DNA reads TGTGCCAGCAGTTTCAGGGGTGGGAATCAGCCCCAGCATTTT. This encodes CASSFRGGNQPQHF.